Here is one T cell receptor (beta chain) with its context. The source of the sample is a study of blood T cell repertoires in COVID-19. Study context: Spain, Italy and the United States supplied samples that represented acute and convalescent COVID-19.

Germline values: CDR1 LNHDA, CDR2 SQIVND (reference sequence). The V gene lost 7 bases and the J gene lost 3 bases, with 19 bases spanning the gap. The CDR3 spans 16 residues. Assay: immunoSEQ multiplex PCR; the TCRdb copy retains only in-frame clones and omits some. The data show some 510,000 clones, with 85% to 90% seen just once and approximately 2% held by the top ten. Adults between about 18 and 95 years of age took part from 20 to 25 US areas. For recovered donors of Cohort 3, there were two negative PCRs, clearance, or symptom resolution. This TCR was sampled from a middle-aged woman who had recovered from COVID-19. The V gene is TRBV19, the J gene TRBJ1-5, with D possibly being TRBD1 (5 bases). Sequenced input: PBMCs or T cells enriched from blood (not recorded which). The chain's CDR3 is CASTPGGRGINQPQHF. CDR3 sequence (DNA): TGTGCCAGTACCCCGGGGGGTCGGGGAATCAATCAGCCCCAGCATTTT.